This T cell receptor beta chain stems from a study of T-cell reconstitution after alpha-beta-depleted transplantation in children. The CDR3 contains 14 residues. In germline, CDR1 is SGHRS, CDR2 YFSETQ. Trimming removed 5 bases at V and 0 bases at J, with 11 bases between. The sample holds a few counts of this clonotype. Its antigen is unidentified. Study conclusions and caveats: Fresh T-cell production supplied most of the T-cell counts and diversity seen one year after transplant. There were reportedly several hundred expanded graft clones from which alpha-beta T cells came about two months after transplant. Day-60 TCRbeta diversity that was high in some patients was derived from surviving recipient T cells and thymic progenitors.

Preparing the TCRbeta library involved the use of unique molecular identifiers. Using its own MiXCR run on the PCR reads, TCRdb lists one record per CDR3 protein. The sample comprises 610,000 or so distinct CDR3 sequences, 25% to 30% of which are singletons, and 35% to 40% rests with the top ten. V and J are TRBV5-1 and TRBJ2-5; D gene unclear. The receptor comes from a boy younger than two with Wiskott-Aldrich syndrome, due to receive a stem cell transplant. The specimen comprised PBMCs, sampled before TCRalphabeta/CD19-depleted stem cell transplant. The DNA for the CDR3 is TGCGCCAGCAGACCGGCTCCGTACCAAGAGACCCAGTACTTC. Encoded protein: CASRPAPYQETQYF.